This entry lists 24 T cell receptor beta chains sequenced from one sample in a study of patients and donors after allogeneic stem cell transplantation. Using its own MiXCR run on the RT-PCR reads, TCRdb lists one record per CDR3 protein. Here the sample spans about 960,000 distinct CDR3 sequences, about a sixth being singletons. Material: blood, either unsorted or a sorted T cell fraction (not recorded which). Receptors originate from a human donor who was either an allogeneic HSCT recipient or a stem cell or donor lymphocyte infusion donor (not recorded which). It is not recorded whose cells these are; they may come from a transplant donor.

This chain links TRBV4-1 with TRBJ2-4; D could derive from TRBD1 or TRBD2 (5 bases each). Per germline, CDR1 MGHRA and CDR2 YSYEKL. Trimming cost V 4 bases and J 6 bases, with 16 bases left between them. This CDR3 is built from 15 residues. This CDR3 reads CASSRLGTGTNIQYF. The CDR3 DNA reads TGCGCCAGCAGCCGCTTAGGGACGGGGACAAACATTCAGTACTTC.

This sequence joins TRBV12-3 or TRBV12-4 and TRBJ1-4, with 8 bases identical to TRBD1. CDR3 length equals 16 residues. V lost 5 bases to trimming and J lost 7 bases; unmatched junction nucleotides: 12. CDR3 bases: TGTGCCAGCAGTCAGCTGCTTCAGGGGGCGGGTGAAAAACTGTTTTTT. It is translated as CASSQLLQGAGEKLFF.

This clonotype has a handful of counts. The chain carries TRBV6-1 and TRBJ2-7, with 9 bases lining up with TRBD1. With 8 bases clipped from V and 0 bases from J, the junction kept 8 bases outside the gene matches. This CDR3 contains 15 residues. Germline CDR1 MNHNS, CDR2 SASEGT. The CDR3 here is CASRRGQGVSYEQYF. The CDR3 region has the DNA TGTGCCAGCCGAAGGGGACAGGGTGTCTCCTACGAGCAGTACTTC.

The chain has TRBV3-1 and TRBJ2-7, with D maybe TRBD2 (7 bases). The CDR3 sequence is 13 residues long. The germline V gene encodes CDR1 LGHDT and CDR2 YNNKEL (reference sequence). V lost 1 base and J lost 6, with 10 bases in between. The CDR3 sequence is CASSQAGGVEQYF. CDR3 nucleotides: TGTGCCAGCAGCCAAGCGGGGGGCGTCGAGCAGTACTTC.

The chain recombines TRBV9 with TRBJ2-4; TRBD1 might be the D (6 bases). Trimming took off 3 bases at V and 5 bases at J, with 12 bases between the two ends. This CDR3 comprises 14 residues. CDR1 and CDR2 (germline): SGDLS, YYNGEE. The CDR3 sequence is CASSAWDNQNIQYF. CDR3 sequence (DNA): TGTGCCAGCAGCGCGTGGGACAATCAAAACATTCAGTACTTC.

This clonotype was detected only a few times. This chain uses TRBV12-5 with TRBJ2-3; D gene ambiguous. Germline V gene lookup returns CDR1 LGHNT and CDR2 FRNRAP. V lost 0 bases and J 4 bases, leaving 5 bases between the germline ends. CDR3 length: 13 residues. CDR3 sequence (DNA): TGTGCTAGTGGTTTGGTCACATCAGATACGCAGTATTTT. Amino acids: CASGLVTSDTQYF.

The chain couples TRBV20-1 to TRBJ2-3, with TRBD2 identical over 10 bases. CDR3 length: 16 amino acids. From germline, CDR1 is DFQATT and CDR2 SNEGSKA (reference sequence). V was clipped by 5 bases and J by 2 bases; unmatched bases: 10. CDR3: CSASYISGGTTDTQYF. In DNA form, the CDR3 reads TGCAGTGCTTCGTATATTAGCGGGGGGACCACAGATACGCAGTATTTT.

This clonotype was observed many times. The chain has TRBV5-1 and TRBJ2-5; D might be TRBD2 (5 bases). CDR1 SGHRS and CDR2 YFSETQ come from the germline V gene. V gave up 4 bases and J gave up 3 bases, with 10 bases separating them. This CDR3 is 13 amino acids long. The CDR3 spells CASSPLGEETQYF. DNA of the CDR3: TGCGCCAGCAGCCCCCTCGGGGAAGAGACCCAGTACTTC.

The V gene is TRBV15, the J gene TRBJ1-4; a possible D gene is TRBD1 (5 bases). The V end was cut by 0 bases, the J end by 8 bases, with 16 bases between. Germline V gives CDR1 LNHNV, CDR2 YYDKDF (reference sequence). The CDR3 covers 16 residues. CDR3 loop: CATSRDLGTEREKLFF. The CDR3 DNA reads TGTGCCACCAGCAGAGATCTCGGGACGGAGCGAGAAAAACTGTTTTTT.

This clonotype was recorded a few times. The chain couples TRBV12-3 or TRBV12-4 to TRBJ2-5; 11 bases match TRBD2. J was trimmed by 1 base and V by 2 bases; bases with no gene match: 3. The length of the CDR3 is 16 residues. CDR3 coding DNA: TGTGCCAGCAGTTTAACTAGCGGGGGCTTCCAAGAGACCCAGTACTTC. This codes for CASSLTSGGFQETQYF.

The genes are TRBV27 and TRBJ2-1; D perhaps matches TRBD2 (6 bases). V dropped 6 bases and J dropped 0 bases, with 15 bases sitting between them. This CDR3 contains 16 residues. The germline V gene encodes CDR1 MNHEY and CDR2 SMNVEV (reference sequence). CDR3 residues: CASSTLALSSYNEQFF. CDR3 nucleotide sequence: TGTGCCAGCAGCACACTAGCCCTGAGCTCCTACAATGAGCAGTTCTTC.

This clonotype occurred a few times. In nucleotides, the CDR3 is TGCAGTGCTTACAGTCCAGGGCGGGAGTACACAGATACGCAGTATTTT. Its translation is CSAYSPGREYTDTQYF. The chain recombines TRBV20-1 with TRBJ2-3, with TRBD2 matching 7 bases. V was pared by 5 bases and J by 2 bases, with 13 bases of the junction left unmatched. CDR1 and CDR2 (germline): DFQATT, SNEGSKA (reference sequence). This CDR3 is 16 amino acids long.

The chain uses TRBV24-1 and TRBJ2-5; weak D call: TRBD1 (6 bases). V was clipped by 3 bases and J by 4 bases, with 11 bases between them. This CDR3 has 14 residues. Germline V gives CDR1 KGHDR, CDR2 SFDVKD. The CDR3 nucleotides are TGTGCCACCAGTGATACAGGGAGTAGAGAGACCCAGTACTTC. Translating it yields CATSDTGSRETQYF.

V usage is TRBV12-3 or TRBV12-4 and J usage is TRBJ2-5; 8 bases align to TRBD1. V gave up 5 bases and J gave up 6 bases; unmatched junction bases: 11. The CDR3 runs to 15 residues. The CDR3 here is CASSPIQGAGQTQYF. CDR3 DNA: TGTGCCAGCAGTCCGATCCAGGGGGCTGGACAGACCCAGTACTTC.

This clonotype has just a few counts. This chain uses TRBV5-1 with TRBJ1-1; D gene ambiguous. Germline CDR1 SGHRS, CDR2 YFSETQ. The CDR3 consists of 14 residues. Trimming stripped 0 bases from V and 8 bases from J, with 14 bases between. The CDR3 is CASSLAVGLGEAFF. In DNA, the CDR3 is TGCGCCAGCAGCTTGGCCGTGGGGTTGGGAGAAGCTTTCTTT.

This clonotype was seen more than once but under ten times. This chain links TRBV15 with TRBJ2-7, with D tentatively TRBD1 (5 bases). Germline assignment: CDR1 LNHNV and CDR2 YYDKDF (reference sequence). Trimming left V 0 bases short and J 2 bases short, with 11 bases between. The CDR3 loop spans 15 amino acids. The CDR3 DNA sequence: TGTGCCACCAGCAGAGATCTTGACAGAACCTACGAGCAGTACTTC. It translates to CATSRDLDRTYEQYF.

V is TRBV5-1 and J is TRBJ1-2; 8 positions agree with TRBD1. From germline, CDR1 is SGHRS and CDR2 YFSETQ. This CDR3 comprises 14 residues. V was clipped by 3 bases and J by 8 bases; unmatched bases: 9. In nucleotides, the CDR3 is TGCGCCAGCAGCTCAACCTCAGGGGGCCAGGGCTACACCTTC. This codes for CASSSTSGGQGYTF.

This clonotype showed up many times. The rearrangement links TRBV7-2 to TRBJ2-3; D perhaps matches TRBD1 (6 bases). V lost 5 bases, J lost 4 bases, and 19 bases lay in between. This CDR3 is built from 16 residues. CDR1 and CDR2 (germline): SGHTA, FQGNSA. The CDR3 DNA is TGTGCCAGCAGCCGAAAGCAACAGGGTATTGCAGATACGCAGTATTTT. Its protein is CASSRKQQGIADTQYF.

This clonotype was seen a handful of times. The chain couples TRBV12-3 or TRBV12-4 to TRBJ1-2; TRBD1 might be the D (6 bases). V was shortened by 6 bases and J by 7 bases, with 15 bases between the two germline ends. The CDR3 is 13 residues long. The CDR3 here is CASSRGGESGYTF. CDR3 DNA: TGTGCCAGCAGCCGAGGGGGTGAAAGTGGCTACACCTTC.

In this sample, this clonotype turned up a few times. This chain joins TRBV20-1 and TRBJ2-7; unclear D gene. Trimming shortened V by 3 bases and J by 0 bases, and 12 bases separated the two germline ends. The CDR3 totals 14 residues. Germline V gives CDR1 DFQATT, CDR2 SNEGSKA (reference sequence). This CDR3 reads CSARRLLSSYEQYF. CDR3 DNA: TGCAGTGCTAGGCGTCTCCTTAGCTCCTACGAGCAGTACTTC.

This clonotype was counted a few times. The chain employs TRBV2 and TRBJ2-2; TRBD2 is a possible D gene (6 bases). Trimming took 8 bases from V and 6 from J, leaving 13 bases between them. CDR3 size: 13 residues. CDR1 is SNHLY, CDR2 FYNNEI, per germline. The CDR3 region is CASADSGAGELFF. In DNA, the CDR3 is TGTGCCAGCGCGGATAGCGGCGCCGGGGAGCTGTTTTTT.

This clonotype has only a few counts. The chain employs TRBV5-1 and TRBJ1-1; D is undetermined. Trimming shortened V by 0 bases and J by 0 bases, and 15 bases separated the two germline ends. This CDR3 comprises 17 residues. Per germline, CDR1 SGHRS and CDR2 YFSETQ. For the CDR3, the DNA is TGCGCCAGCAGCTTGGCGAGGGTCTCTTCCATGAACACTGAAGCTTTCTTT. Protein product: CASSLARVSSMNTEAFF. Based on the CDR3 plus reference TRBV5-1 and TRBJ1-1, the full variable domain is KAGVTQTPRYLIKTRGQQVTLSCSPISGHRSVSWYQQTPGQGLQFLFEYFSETQRNKGNFPGRFSGRQFSNSRSEMNVSTLELGDSALYLCASSLARVSSMNTEAFFGQGTRLTVV.

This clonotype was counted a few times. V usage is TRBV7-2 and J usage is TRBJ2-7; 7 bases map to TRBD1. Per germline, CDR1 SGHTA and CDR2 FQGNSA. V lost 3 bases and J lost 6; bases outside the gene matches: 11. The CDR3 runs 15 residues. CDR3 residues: CASSFRGQGVTEQYF. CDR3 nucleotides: TGTGCCAGCAGCTTTAGGGGGCAGGGGGTGACCGAGCAGTACTTC.

This CDR3 reads CASSQDLKRGYNEQFF. For the CDR3, the DNA is TGCGCCAGCAGCCAAGATCTTAAGCGGGGGTACAATGAGCAGTTCTTC. V and J are TRBV4-3 and TRBJ2-1, with TRBD2 matching over 8 bases. Germline assignment: CDR1 LGHNA and CDR2 YSLEER. The trim removed 0 bases at V and 4 bases at J, leaving 5 bases unmatched. The CDR3 has 16 residues.